These 32 T cell receptor beta chains were all obtained from the same sample, sequenced in a study of blood T cell repertoires in COVID-19. Data came from immunoSEQ multiplex PCR; TCRdb stores just in-frame clones and leaves some out. The repertoire holds around 99,000 clones, 75% to 90% seen once, with roughly 7% in the top ten. The sequenced sample consisted of peripheral blood. The receptors originated from a woman in her forties or fifties with acute or convalescent COVID-19.

The chain couples TRBV7-9 to TRBJ1-6, with D perhaps matching TRBD1 (5 bases). With 1 base removed from V and 8 bases from J, the gap between germline ends came to 12 bases. CDR3 size: 15 residues. Germline V gene sequence: CDR1 SEHNR, CDR2 FQNEAQ (reference sequence). CDR3: CASSLGAVGDSPLHF. The DNA for the CDR3 is TGTGCCAGCAGCTTAGGGGCGGTAGGGGATTCACCCCTCCACTTT.

This clone was counted a few times. The chain is built from TRBV5-5 and TRBJ2-1; 9 bases line up with TRBD1. The V and J ends lost 0 bases and 4 bases, in that order; junction bases with no gene match: 8. Germline CDR1 reads SGHKS; CDR2 reads YYEKEE (reference sequence). The CDR3 sequence is 17 residues long. Here the CDR3 reads CASSLGNRGREYNEQFF. The CDR3 region has the DNA TGTGCCAGCAGCTTGGGAAACAGGGGGCGAGAATACAATGAGCAGTTCTTC.

The sample holds a few counts of this clone. V gene TRBV6-5 combines with J gene TRBJ1-1; D not resolved. CDR1 MNHEY and CDR2 SVGAGI come from the germline V gene. Trimming pared 8 bases from V and 2 bases from J, leaving 9 bases between. This CDR3 region has 12 residues. For the CDR3, the DNA is TGTGCCAGCTCCAGACAAAACACTGAAGCTTTCTTT. Translation: CASSRQNTEAFF.

This rearrangement joins TRBV2 to TRBJ2-7; D is possibly TRBD2 (6 bases). V was pared by 4 bases and J by 7 bases, with 17 bases between. The CDR3 contains 14 residues. The germline V gene encodes CDR1 SNHLY and CDR2 FYNNEI. The CDR3 sequence: CASSGALLEGEQYF. The CDR3 nucleotides read TGTGCCAGCAGTGGGGCCCTCCTGGAGGGAGAGCAGTACTTC.

The chain uses TRBV7-8 and TRBJ2-5; 9 nucleotides align to TRBD2. Germline values: CDR1 SGHVS, CDR2 FQNEAQ. V gave up 3 bases and J gave up 4 bases; unmatched junction bases: 9. CDR3 length equals 16 residues. The CDR3 DNA reads as TGTGCCAGCAGCTTGGGTGGTAGCGGGGGCGGAGAGACCCAGTACTTC. It encodes CASSLGGSGGGETQYF. The variable domain in full, completed from reference TRBV7-8 and TRBJ2-5, reads GAGVSQSPRYKVAKRGQDVALRCDPISGHVSLFWYQQALGQGPEFLTYFQNEAQLDKSGLPSDRFFAERPEGSVSTLKIQRTQQEDSAVYLCASSLGGSGGGETQYFGPGTRLLVL.

J is TRBJ1-1 and V is TRBV28, with 7 bases lining up with TRBD1. Germline assignment: CDR1 MDHEN and CDR2 SYDVKM. The CDR3 loop spans 16 amino acids. The trim removed 6 bases at V and 1 base at J, leaving 11 bases unmatched. In DNA, the CDR3 is TGTGCCAGCAGCCGAAGACAGGGAGCGTGGAACACTGAAGCTTTCTTT. Protein product: CASSRRQGAWNTEAFF.

The V and J genes are TRBV7-2 and TRBJ2-1, with D unresolved. The CDR3 totals 12 residues. CDR1 SGHTA and CDR2 FQGNSA come from the germline V gene. Deletions cut 2 bases from V and 9 bases from J, with 8 bases between. Written as DNA, the CDR3 is TGTGCCAGCAGCTTAACGGTGCCTGAGCAGTTCTTC. Translation gives CASSLTVPEQFF.

The chain combines TRBV7-9 with TRBJ1-5, with D uncertain. CDR1 is SEHNR, CDR2 FQNEAQ, per germline (reference sequence). V was pared by 5 bases and J by 0 bases, with 5 bases between. The CDR3 sequence is 13 residues long. DNA for the CDR3: TGTGCCAGCAGCGCAGGTAGCAATCAGCCCCAGCATTTT. Translated, it gives CASSAGSNQPQHF.

This chain links TRBV2 with TRBJ1-1, with a weak D call TRBD1 (5 bases). The germline gives CDR1 SNHLY, CDR2 FYNNEI. The CDR3 runs 12 residues. Trimming took off 3 bases at V and 8 bases at J, with 10 bases between the two ends. CDR3 in DNA: TGTGCCAGCAGTGAGCAGGGAAACGAAGCTTTCTTT. Translated: CASSEQGNEAFF.

The CDR3 is CASSLSVSSYNSPLHF. In DNA, the CDR3 is TGTGCCAGCAGTTTATCCGTGAGCTCCTATAATTCACCCCTCCACTTT. The gene calls are TRBV27 and TRBJ1-6; no definite D call. In germline, CDR1 is MNHEY, CDR2 SMNVEV (reference sequence). The V and J ends lost 0 bases and 0 bases respectively, with 6 bases between them. This CDR3 is 16 amino acids long.

V and J are TRBV18 and TRBJ2-5; 7 bases agree with TRBD2. Germline V gene data show CDR1 as KGHSH and CDR2 as LQKENI. The V and J ends lost 0 bases and 3 bases, in that order; junction bases with no gene match: 1. CDR3 length: 14 amino acids. Here the CDR3 DNA reads TGTGCCAGCTCACCACCGGGGACTAAAGAGACCCAGTACTTC. Translated: CASSPPGTKETQYF.

The rearrangement uses TRBV18 and TRBJ1-5; D is uncertain. Germline CDR1 is KGHSH and CDR2 is LQKENI. V was pared by 0 bases and J by 2 bases, with 11 bases between. This CDR3 has 16 amino acids. CDR3 residues: CASSPPIRSGNQPQHF. DNA for the CDR3: TGTGCCAGCTCACCACCGATACGGTCTGGCAATCAGCCCCAGCATTTT.

This clone was detected a few times. The chain couples TRBV4-1 to TRBJ1-2, with TRBD1 matching 7 bases. Germline CDR1 MGHRA, CDR2 YSYEKL. V dropped 0 bases and J dropped 8; count of bases not matched to a gene: 18. The length of the CDR3 is 18 residues. The CDR3 nucleotides read TGCGCCAGCAGCCAAGAAGCGGCCACAGGGGCCGTCTTAGTGGGCTACACCTTC. Its translation is CASSQEAATGAVLVGYTF.

The chain uses TRBV5-1 and TRBJ2-2, with TRBD2 matching over 12 bases. The trim removed 5 bases at V and 6 bases at J, leaving 5 bases unmatched. Germline values: CDR1 SGHRS, CDR2 YFSETQ. The CDR3 consists of 15 residues. The CDR3 DNA is TGCGCCAGCAGACAAGCTAGCGGGGGGGCCGGGGAGCTGTTTTTT. Amino acid sequence: CASRQASGGAGELFF. Full variable domain (outside the CDR3, taken from reference TRBV5-1 and TRBJ2-2): KAGVTQTPRYLIKTRGQQVTLSCSPISGHRSVSWYQQTPGQGLQFLFEYFSETQRNKGNFPGRFSGRQFSNSRSEMNVSTLELGDSALYLCASRQASGGAGELFFGEGSRLTVL.

There are many counts of this clone. Distinct nucleotide sequences in the sample also encode this CDR3. V and J are TRBV7-3 and TRBJ1-2, with 12 bases identical to TRBD1. The V gene's germline CDR1 is SGHTA and CDR2 FQGTGA. The CDR3 contains 14 residues. The junction had 6 bases not matched to a gene; V was cut back by 5 bases and J by 8 bases. CDR3 nucleotides: TGTGCCAGCAGCCCGGGACAGGGGGCGCACGGCTACACCTTC. It is translated as CASSPGQGAHGYTF.

The gene calls are TRBV25-1 and TRBJ2-7, with a tentative D call TRBD2 (5 bases). The germline V and J ends were trimmed by 5 bases and 4 bases, with 12 bases remaining between them. The CDR3 is 13 residues long. Germline-derived CDR1 and CDR2 are MGHDK and SYGVNS. The CDR3 DNA reads as TGTGCCAGCAGTAGGCCCGGGAAATACGAGCAGTACTTC. Encoded protein: CASSRPGKYEQYF.

This chain links TRBV5-8 with TRBJ1-5; a possible D gene is TRBD1 (6 bases). This CDR3 is 16 amino acids long. CDR1 SGHTS and CDR2 YDEGEE come from the germline V gene. Trimming took 5 bases from V and 3 from J, leaving 18 bases between them. In DNA form, the CDR3 reads TGTGCCAGCAGATTTTTCGGACAGACATCCAATCAGCCCCAGCATTTT. It yields the protein CASRFFGQTSNQPQHF.

The gene calls are TRBV7-2 and TRBJ1-4; TRBD1 matches at 8 bases. This CDR3 contains 16 residues. Germline lookup yields CDR1 SGHTA and CDR2 FQGNSA. The J segment lost 7 bases and the V segment lost 6 bases, leaving 13 bases of the junction unmatched. The CDR3 coding sequence is TGTGCCAGCAGTACATCAGGGGGCGCAGGGAGTGAAAAACTGTTTTTT. The encoded protein is CASSTSGGAGSEKLFF.

CDR3 nucleotide sequence: TGCAGCGTCAGAGACTCGAATTCACCCCTCCACTTT. Amino acids: CSVRDSNSPLHF. The gene calls are TRBV29-1 and TRBJ1-6; D gene unclear. The CDR3 loop spans 12 amino acids. The V gene lost 6 bases and the J gene lost 7 bases, with 10 bases spanning the gap. Germline V CDR1 and CDR2: SQVTM, ANQGSEA.

This clone was detected a few times. J is TRBJ1-5 and V is TRBV27; D is ambiguous. Trimming took 6 bases from V and 6 from J, leaving 12 bases between them. Germline lookup yields CDR1 MNHEY and CDR2 SMNVEV (reference sequence). CDR3 length: 13 amino acids. The CDR3 loop is CASRLSGSQPQHF. CDR3 DNA sequence: TGTGCCAGCAGGCTGTCCGGTAGTCAGCCCCAGCATTTT.

This clone was counted a single time. This chain links TRBV2 with TRBJ1-5, with D tentatively TRBD1 (6 bases). Germline-derived CDR1 and CDR2 are SNHLY and FYNNEI. The V end lost 3 bases, the J end lost 4 bases, and 7 bases lay between the germline ends. This CDR3 contains 13 residues. Here the CDR3 reads CASSEQGNQPQHF. In DNA, the CDR3 is TGTGCCAGCAGTGAGCAGGGGAATCAGCCCCAGCATTTT.

This sequence joins TRBV5-6 and TRBJ1-2, with 8 bases matching TRBD1. Germline-derived CDR1 and CDR2 are SGHDT and YYEEEE. V shed 4 bases and J 1 base; nucleotides not matched to a gene: 9. This CDR3 has 16 residues. CDR3 DNA: TGTGCCAGCAGCCCAGGGGGCGGTGTTTATAACTATGGCTACACCTTC. Protein product: CASSPGGGVYNYGYTF. The variable domain in full, completed from reference TRBV5-6 and TRBJ1-2, reads DAGVTQSPTHLIKTRGQQVTLRCSPKSGHDTVSWYQQALGQGPQFIFQYYEEEERQRGNFPDRFSGHQFPNYSSELNVNALLLGDSALYLCASSPGGGVYNYGYTFGSGTRLTVV.

The chain combines TRBV6-5 with TRBJ1-5; the match to TRBD1 covers 7 bases. Losses at the gene ends were 4 bases for V and 2 bases for J; bases not matched to a gene: 5. Germline lookup yields CDR1 MNHEY and CDR2 SVGAGI. CDR3 size: 15 residues. As DNA, the CDR3 is TGTGCCAGCAGTTCCCTAACAGGGGGCAATCAGCCCCAGCATTTT. Translating gives CASSSLTGGNQPQHF.

The CDR3 DNA reads TGTGCCAGCAGCCGGGACAACGCTAACTATGGCTACACCTTC. The encoded protein is CASSRDNANYGYTF. The chain employs TRBV5-4 and TRBJ1-2; D may be TRBD1 (6 bases). Trimming stripped 4 bases from V and 0 bases from J, with 10 bases between. Per the germline V gene, CDR1 is SGHNT and CDR2 is YYREEE (reference sequence). The CDR3 runs to 14 residues.

The chain uses TRBV5-1 and TRBJ1-6; D possibly corresponds to TRBD1 (6 bases). Germline loops: CDR1 SGHRS, CDR2 YFSETQ. The V and J ends lost 4 bases and 7 bases respectively, with 12 bases between them. This CDR3 contains 14 residues. This CDR3 is CASSQQGRNSPLHF. In nucleotides, the CDR3 is TGCGCCAGCAGCCAACAGGGCCGGAATTCACCCCTCCACTTT.

The genes are TRBV19 and TRBJ2-3; TRBD2 aligns across 12 bases. The CDR3 consists of 16 residues. The V gene end was trimmed by 5 bases and the J gene end by 2 bases; junction bases not matched to a gene: 5. The germline CDR1 and CDR2 sequences are LNHDA and SQIVND (reference sequence). The DNA for the CDR3 is TGTGCCAGTAGTGTACTAGCGGGGGGCCTCACAGATACGCAGTATTTT. This translates into CASSVLAGGLTDTQYF.

The sample holds a few counts of this clone. This chain uses TRBV7-2 with TRBJ2-1, with 8 nucleotides matching TRBD2. V shed 3 bases and J 5 bases; nucleotides not matched to a gene: 6. CDR3 size: 15 residues. The germline CDR1 and CDR2 sequences are SGHTA and FQGNSA. CDR3 in amino acids: CASSFRLAMDNEQFF. CDR3 bases: TGTGCCAGCAGCTTCAGACTAGCGATGGACAATGAGCAGTTCTTC.

The genes are TRBV6-5 and TRBJ2-2; D possibly corresponds to TRBD1 (6 bases). This CDR3 spans 15 amino acids. Germline values: CDR1 MNHEY, CDR2 SVGAGI. Trimming took off 5 bases at V and 2 bases at J, with 12 bases between the two ends. CDR3 DNA: TGTGCCAGCAGTCGACAGGCGATTAACACCGGGGAGCTGTTTTTT. It codes for CASSRQAINTGELFF.

The rearrangement links TRBV5-5 to TRBJ2-4; the match to TRBD1 covers 7 bases. Per germline, CDR1 SGHKS and CDR2 YYEKEE (reference sequence). CDR3 length: 14 amino acids. Trimming at V came to 5 bases and at J to 11 bases, leaving 13 bases not matched to a gene. CDR3 amino acids: CASRGRGQAPFQYF. In DNA form, the CDR3 reads TGTGCCAGCAGGGGGCGCGGACAGGCACCATTTCAGTACTTC.

The rearrangement links TRBV15 to TRBJ1-2; D perhaps matches TRBD1 (5 bases). Trimming left V 0 bases short and J 6 bases short, with 11 bases between. The CDR3 is made up of 14 amino acids. From germline, CDR1 is LNHNV and CDR2 YYDKDF (reference sequence). CDR3 in amino acids: CATSRDGGEDGYTF. CDR3 DNA: TGTGCCACCAGCAGAGATGGAGGGGAGGATGGCTACACCTTC. The full variable domain, in which reference TRBV15 and TRBJ1-2 provide the parts outside the CDR3, is DAMVIQNPRYQVTQFGKPVTLSCSQTLNHNVMYWYQQKSSQAPKLLFHYYDKDFNNEADTPDNFQSRRPNTSFCFLDIRSPGLGDTAMYLCATSRDGGEDGYTFGSGTRLTVV.

J is TRBJ2-1 and V is TRBV7-7; TRBD2 matches at 7 bases. The germline V gene has CDR1 SSHAT and CDR2 FNYEAQ (reference sequence). V shed 5 bases and J 0 bases; nucleotides not matched to a gene: 7. The length of the CDR3 is 16 residues. The CDR3 sequence is CASSPSGMSSYNEQFF. CDR3 DNA sequence: TGTGCCAGCAGCCCCAGCGGGATGAGCTCCTACAATGAGCAGTTCTTC.

DNA for the CDR3: TGTGCCAGCAGCCAAAACTTGCTTGGGAGTTCACCCCTCCACTTT. Residues: CASSQNLLGSSPLHF. V usage is TRBV14 and J usage is TRBJ1-6, with D unresolved. The V gene's germline CDR1 is SGHDN and CDR2 FVKESK. The V end lost 2 bases, the J end lost 9 bases, and 14 bases lay between the germline ends. CDR3 size: 15 residues. Complete variable domain (other parts from reference TRBV14 and TRBJ1-6): EAGVTQFPSHSVIEKGQTVTLRCDPISGHDNLYWYRRVMGKEIKFLLHFVKESKQDESGMPNNRFLAERTGGTYSTLKVQPAELEDSGVYFCASSQNLLGSSPLHFGNGTRLTVT.